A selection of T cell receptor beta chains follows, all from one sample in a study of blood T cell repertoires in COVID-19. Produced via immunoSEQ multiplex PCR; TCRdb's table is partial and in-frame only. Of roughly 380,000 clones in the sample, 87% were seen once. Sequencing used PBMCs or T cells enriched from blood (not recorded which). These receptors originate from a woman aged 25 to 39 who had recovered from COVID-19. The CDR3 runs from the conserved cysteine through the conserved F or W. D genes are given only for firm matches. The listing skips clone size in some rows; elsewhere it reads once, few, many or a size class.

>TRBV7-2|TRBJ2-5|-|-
CASSPTRETQYF
TGTGCCAGCAGCCCAACCCGGGAGACCCAGTACTTC
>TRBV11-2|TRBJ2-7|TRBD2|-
CASSTFGGRKYEQYF
TGTGCCAGCAGCACCTTTGGCGGGAGGAAGTACGAGCAGTACTTC
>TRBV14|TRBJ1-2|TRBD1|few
CASSPGQGGYGYTF
TGTGCCAGCAGCCCTGGACAGGGGGGGTATGGCTACACCTTC
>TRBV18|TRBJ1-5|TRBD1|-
CASSRTGDQPQHF
TGTGCCAGCTCACGGACAGGGGATCAGCCCCAGCATTTT
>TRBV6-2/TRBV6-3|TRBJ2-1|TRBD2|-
CASSNPGRANNEQFF
TGTGCCAGCAGCAACCCCGGGAGGGCTAACAATGAGCAGTTCTTC
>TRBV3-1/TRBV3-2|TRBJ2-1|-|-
CASSQEAAYSSYNEQFF
TGTGCCAGCAGCCAAGAAGCGGCATACTCTTCCTACAATGAGCAGTTCTTC
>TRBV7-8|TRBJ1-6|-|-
CASSPRSAISSYNSPLHF
TGTGCCAGCAGCCCCCGTTCCGCTATTAGCTCCTATAATTCACCCCTCCACTTT
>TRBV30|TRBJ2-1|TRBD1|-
CAWSPPGSGGHNEQFF
TGTGCCTGGAGTCCCCCCGGCTCAGGGGGCCACAATGAGCAGTTCTTC
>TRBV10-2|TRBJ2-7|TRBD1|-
CASSDIGTEITYEQYF
TGCGCCAGCAGTGATATCGGGACAGAGATCACCTACGAGCAGTACTTC
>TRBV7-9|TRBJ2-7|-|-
CASSLVSVYEQYF
TGTGCCAGCAGCTTAGTCTCTGTATACGAGCAGTACTTC
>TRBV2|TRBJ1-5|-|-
CASTLQQNNQPQHF
TGTGCCAGCACGTTACAACAGAACAATCAGCCCCAGCATTTT
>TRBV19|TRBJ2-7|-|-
CASSISLSYEQYF
TGTGCCAGTAGTATCTCCCTATCTTACGAGCAGTACTTC
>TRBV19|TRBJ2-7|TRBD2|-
CASSPNGLAGRYEQYF
TGTGCCAGTAGCCCAAACGGACTAGCGGGAAGGTACGAGCAGTACTTC
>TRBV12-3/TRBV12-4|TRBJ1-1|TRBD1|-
CASSRTGVTEAFF
TGTGCCAGCAGTCGTACAGGGGTCACTGAAGCTTTCTTT
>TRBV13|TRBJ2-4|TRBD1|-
CASSLKTGGIQYF
TGTGCCAGCAGCTTAAAGACAGGGGGCATTCAGTACTTC
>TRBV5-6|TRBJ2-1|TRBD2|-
CASSLDSGGVYNEQFF
TGTGCCAGCAGCTTGGATAGCGGGGGGGTGTACAATGAGCAGTTCTTC
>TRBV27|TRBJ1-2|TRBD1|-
CASSQSGTANGYTF
TGTGCCAGCAGTCAATCCGGGACAGCAAATGGCTACACCTTC
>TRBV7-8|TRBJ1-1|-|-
CASSSSGVNTEAFF
TGTGCCAGCAGCTCGTCCGGGGTGAACACTGAAGCTTTCTTT
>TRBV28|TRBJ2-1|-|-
CAKLLGNEQFF
TGTGCCAAGCTGCTAGGCAATGAGCAGTTCTTC
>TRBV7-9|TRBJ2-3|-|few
CASSAAVTDTQYF
TGTGCCAGCAGCGCGGCAGTCACAGATACGCAGTATTTT
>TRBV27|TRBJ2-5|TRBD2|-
CASSLSSLAVQETQYF
TGTGCCAGCAGTTTATCGAGTCTAGCGGTTCAAGAGACCCAGTACTTC
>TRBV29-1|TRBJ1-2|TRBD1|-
CSVKDRGMIYGYTF
TGCAGCGTAAAGGACAGGGGGATGATCTATGGCTACACCTTC
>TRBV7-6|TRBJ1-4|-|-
CASSQMQGEKLFF
TGTGCCAGCAGCCAAATGCAGGGTGAAAAACTGTTTTTT
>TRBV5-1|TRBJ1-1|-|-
CASSPDGGTEAFF
TGCGCCAGCAGCCCGGACGGGGGCACTGAAGCTTTCTTT
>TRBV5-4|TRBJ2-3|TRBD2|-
CASRRSGGSTDTQYF
TGTGCCAGCAGGAGGAGCGGGGGGAGCACAGATACGCAGTATTTT